A selection of T cell receptor beta chains follows, all from one sample in a study of blood T cell repertoires in COVID-19. The protocol was immunoSEQ multiplex PCR, while the TCRdb copy is restricted to in-frame clones and leaves out a portion. Among around 380,000 clones listed, around 87% were seen once. The sequencing sample was made of PBMCs or T cells enriched from blood (not recorded which). The receptor source for this set is a man younger than 40 who had recovered from COVID-19. CDR3s include the opening cysteine and the closing phenylalanine or tryptophan. The D gene is left open where the match is weak. The size field is filled for only some rows; it gives once, few, many or a size class.

TRBV9	NA	NA	TRBJ1-1	CASSVSGGAEAFF
TRBV19	TRBD1	NA	TRBJ1-1	CASSIGTGGTEAFF
TRBV7-8	TRBD1	NA	TRBJ1-1	CASSLGGQEAFF
TRBV30	TRBD1	NA	TRBJ1-1	CAWSRDSNTEAFF
TRBV4-1	TRBD1	NA	TRBJ2-5	CASSQEGQGRAETQYF
TRBV6-2/TRBV6-3	TRBD1	NA	TRBJ1-1	CASSYPGQGGTEAFF
TRBV19	TRBD1	NA	TRBJ1-6	CASRGAGNSPLHF
TRBV25-1	NA	once	TRBJ2-5	CASSLLNQETQYF
TRBV7-2	TRBD1	NA	TRBJ1-3	CASSLTRTGNSGNTIYF
TRBV2	TRBD1	NA	TRBJ1-2	CASIGTVTGYTF
TRBV5-1	TRBD1	NA	TRBJ2-7	CASSYRDSLSYEQYF
TRBV5-1	NA	NA	TRBJ2-7	CASSPTSTAYEQYF
TRBV7-6	TRBD1	NA	TRBJ2-7	CASSYADRGHEQYF
TRBV7-2	NA	NA	TRBJ1-1	CASSSIPGVTEAFF
TRBV6-2/TRBV6-3	NA	NA	TRBJ1-2	CASSWPHDTIYGYTF
TRBV3-1/TRBV3-2	NA	NA	TRBJ2-6	CASSQEMAVRAVVLTF
TRBV5-1	NA	NA	TRBJ1-6	CASSLTGFGNSPLHF
TRBV9	NA	NA	TRBJ2-5	CASSVSPVEETQYF
TRBV3-1/TRBV3-2	NA	once	TRBJ1-5	CASSQLANQPQHF
TRBV4-1	TRBD2	NA	TRBJ2-1	CASSRGLDEQFF
TRBV6-2/TRBV6-3	NA	NA	TRBJ2-2	CASSLYTGELFF
TRBV5-4	NA	NA	TRBJ2-6	CASSLGPGLSSGANVLTF
TRBV7-8	NA	NA	TRBJ1-5	CASSLGTGNQPQHF
TRBV4-3	TRBD1	NA	TRBJ2-7	CASSQRRSGTGTYEQYF
TRBV5-1	TRBD1	NA	TRBJ1-1	CASSLRDRENTEAFF
TRBV7-9	TRBD1	NA	TRBJ1-2	CASSSRTGNYGYTF
TRBV9	NA	NA	TRBJ1-4	CASSVSHINNEKLFF
TRBV6-5	NA	NA	TRBJ2-1	CASGEWTHNEQFF